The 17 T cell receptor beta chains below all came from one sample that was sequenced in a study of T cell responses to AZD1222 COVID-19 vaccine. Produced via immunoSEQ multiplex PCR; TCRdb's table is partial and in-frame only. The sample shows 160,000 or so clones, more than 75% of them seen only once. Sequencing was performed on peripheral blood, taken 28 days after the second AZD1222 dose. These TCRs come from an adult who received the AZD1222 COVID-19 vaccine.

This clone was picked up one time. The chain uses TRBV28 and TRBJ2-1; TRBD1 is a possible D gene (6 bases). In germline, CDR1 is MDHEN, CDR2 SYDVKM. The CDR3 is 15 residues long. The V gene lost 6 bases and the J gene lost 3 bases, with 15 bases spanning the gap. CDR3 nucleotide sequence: TGTGCCAGCAGGGTAACAGGGATCCGCTACAATGAGCAGTTCTTC. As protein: CASRVTGIRYNEQFF.

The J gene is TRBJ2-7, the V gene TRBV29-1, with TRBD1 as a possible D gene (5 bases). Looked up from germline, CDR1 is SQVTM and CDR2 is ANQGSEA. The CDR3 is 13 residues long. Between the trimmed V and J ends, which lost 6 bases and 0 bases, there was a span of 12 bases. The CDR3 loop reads CSVFDSSSYEQYF. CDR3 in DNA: TGCAGCGTCTTCGACAGCAGCTCCTACGAGCAGTACTTC.

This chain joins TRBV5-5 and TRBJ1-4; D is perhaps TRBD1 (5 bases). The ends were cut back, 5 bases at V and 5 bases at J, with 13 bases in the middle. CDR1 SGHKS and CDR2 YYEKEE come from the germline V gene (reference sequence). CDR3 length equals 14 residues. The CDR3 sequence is CASSATGGNEKLFF. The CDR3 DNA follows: TGTGCCAGCAGTGCGACGGGGGGAAATGAAAAACTGTTTTTT. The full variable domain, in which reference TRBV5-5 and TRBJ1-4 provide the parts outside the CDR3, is DAGVTQSPTHLIKTRGQQVTLRCSPISGHKSVSWYQQVLGQGPQFIFQYYEKEERGRGNFPDRFSARQFPNYSSELNVNALLLGDSALYLCASSATGGNEKLFFGSGTQLSVL.

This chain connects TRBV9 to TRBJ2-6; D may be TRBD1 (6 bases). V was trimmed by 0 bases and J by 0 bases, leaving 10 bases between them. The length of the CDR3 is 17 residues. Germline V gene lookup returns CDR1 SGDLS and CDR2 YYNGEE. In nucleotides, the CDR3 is TGTGCCAGCAGCGTAGACCCAGGGGCCTCTGGGGCCAACGTCCTGACTTTC. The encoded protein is CASSVDPGASGANVLTF.

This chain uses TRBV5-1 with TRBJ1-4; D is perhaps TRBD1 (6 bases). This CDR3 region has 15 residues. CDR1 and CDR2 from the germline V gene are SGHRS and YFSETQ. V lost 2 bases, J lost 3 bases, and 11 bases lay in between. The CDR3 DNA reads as TGCGCCAGCAGCTTTAATGCAGGGGCTAATGAAAAACTGTTTTTT. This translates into CASSFNAGANEKLFF.

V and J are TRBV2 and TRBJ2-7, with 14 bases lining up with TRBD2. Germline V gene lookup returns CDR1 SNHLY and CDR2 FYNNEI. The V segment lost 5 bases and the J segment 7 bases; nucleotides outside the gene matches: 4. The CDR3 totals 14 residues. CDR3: CASSPGLAGVEQYF. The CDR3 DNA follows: TGTGCCAGCAGTCCGGGACTAGCGGGAGTTGAGCAGTACTTC.

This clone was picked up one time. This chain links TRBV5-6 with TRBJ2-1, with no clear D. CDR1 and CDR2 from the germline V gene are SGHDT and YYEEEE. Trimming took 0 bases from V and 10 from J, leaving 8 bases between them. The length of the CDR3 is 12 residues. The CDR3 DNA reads TGTGCCAGCAGCTTGGTGGGCAGGGAGCAGTTCTTC. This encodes CASSLVGREQFF.

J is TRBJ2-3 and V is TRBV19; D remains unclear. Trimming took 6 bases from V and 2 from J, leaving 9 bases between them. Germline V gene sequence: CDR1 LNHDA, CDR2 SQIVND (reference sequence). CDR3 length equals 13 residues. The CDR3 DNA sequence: TGTGCCAGTAGAGAAGAGTACACAGATACGCAGTATTTT. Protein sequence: CASREEYTDTQYF.

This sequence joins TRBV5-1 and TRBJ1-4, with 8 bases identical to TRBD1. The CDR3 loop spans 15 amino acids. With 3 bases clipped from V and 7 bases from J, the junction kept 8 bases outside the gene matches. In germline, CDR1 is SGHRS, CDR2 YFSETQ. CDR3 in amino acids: CASSYLTGGGEKLFF. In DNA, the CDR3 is TGCGCCAGCAGCTATCTAACAGGGGGTGGTGAAAAACTGTTTTTT. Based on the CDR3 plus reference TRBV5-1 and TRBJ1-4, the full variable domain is KAGVTQTPRYLIKTRGQQVTLSCSPISGHRSVSWYQQTPGQGLQFLFEYFSETQRNKGNFPGRFSGRQFSNSRSEMNVSTLELGDSALYLCASSYLTGGGEKLFFGSGTQLSVL.

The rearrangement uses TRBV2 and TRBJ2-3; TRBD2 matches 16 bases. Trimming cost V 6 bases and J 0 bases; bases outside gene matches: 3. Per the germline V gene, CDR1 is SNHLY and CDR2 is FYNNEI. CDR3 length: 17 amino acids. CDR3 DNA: TGTGCCAGCAGGGGGACTAGCGGGAGGGCCAGCACAGATACGCAGTATTTT. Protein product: CASRGTSGRASTDTQYF.

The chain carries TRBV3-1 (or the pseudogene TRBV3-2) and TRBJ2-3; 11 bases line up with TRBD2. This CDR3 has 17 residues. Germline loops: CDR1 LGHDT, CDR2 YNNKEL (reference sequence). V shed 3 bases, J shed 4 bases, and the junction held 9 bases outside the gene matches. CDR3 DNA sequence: TGTGCCAGCAGCCAGGGGGGACTAGCGGCTTGGGCAGATACGCAGTATTTT. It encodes CASSQGGLAAWADTQYF.

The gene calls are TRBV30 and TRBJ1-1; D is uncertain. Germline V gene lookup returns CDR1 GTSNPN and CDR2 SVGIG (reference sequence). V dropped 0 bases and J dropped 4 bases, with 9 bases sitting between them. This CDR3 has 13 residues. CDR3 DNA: TGTGCCTGGAGTGTAACGAGAAGCACTGAAGCTTTCTTT. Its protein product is CAWSVTRSTEAFF.

The CDR3 sequence is CASSLSGGDTQYF. CDR3 in DNA: TGTGCCAGCAGCTTGTCCGGCGGAGATACGCAGTATTTT. V gene TRBV5-4 combines with J gene TRBJ2-3; D gene ambiguous. V was cut by 1 base and J by 5 bases, with 8 bases left in between. Germline CDR1 SGHNT, CDR2 YYREEE (reference sequence). This CDR3 has 13 residues.

This CDR3 reads CASSFGVRGDTEAFF. The DNA of the CDR3 is TGTGCCAGCAGTTTCGGCGTTCGGGGGGACACTGAAGCTTTCTTT. V usage is TRBV28 and J usage is TRBJ1-1; D possibly corresponds to TRBD1 (5 bases). This CDR3 has 15 amino acids. The germline CDR1 and CDR2 sequences are MDHEN and SYDVKM. The germline V and J ends were trimmed by 3 bases and 3 bases, with 14 bases remaining between them.

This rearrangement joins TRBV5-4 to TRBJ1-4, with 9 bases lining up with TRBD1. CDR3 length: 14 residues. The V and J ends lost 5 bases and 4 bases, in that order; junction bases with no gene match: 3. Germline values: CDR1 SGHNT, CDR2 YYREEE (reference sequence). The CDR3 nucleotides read TGTGCCAGCAGAGGGACAGGGAATAATGAAAAACTGTTTTTT. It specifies CASRGTGNNEKLFF.

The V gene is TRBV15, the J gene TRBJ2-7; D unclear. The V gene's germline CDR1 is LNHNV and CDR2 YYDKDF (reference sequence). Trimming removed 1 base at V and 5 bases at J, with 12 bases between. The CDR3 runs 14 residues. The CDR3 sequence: CATSRGSTGHEQYF. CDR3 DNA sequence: TGTGCCACCAGCAGAGGGTCGACGGGCCACGAGCAGTACTTC.

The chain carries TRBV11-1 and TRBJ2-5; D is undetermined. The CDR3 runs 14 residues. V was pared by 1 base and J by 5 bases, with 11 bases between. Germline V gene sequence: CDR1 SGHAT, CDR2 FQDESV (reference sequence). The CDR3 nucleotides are TGTGCCAGCAGCTTAGATTATTTGGGGGAGACCCAGTACTTC. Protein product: CASSLDYLGETQYF.